The clone carrying this T cell receptor beta chain was seen at least ten times. The data were taken from a study of regulatory T cells in long-lasting Graves disease. Libraries of TCR beta came from iRepertoire HTBI primers plus Arm-PCR of CDR3 regions. TCRdb reprocessed the multiplex PCR reads via MiXCR and lists one record per CDR3 protein. The data contain approximately 440,000 distinct CDR3 sequences, roughly 15% of them singletons. The germline V and J ends were trimmed by 3 bases and 0 bases, with 12 bases remaining between them. The germline gives CDR1 GTSNPN, CDR2 SVGIG (reference sequence). There are 14 residues in the CDR3. Indicated time point: newly diagnosed GD, antithyroid drugs for less than 3 months. PBMC-extracted RNA yielded the TCR library. These data also featured in a second study, about T cells in Graves' hyperthyroidism and ophthalmopathy.

The chain recombines TRBV30 with TRBJ2-7, with D hard to call. This sequence originates from a man aged 40-55 years with Graves disease. Sample: peripheral blood mononuclear cells (PBMCs), taken at new diagnosis, from a patient treated with antithyroid drugs. The CDR3 coding sequence is TGTGCCTGGAGACTGTCTCCGACCTCCTACGAGCAGTACTTC. It translates to CAWRLSPTSYEQYF.